Shown below are 31 T cell receptor beta chains from a single sample sequenced in a study of blood T cell repertoires in COVID-19. Produced via immunoSEQ multiplex PCR; TCRdb's table is partial and in-frame only. The sample has about 150,000 clones; around 89% are singletons. The specimen sequenced was peripheral blood. The receptors were sampled from a man aged 60 to 69 with active or convalescent COVID-19.

Turning to this clone: This same CDR3 is encoded by further DNA sequences in the sample. CDR3 DNA sequence: TGTGCCAGCAGCCTAGACAGGGGCGCCTACAATGAGCAGTTCTTC. Its protein product is CASSLDRGAYNEQFF. The gene calls are TRBV7-2 and TRBJ2-1, with 8 bases aligning to TRBD1. CDR3 length: 15 amino acids. V shed 5 bases, J shed 2 bases, and the junction held 5 bases outside the gene matches. In germline, CDR1 is SGHTA, CDR2 FQGNSA.

The J gene is TRBJ1-2, the V gene TRBV24-1, with D perhaps matching TRBD1 (6 bases). Trimming removed 4 bases at V and 6 bases at J, with 17 bases between. Per the germline V gene, CDR1 is KGHDR and CDR2 is SFDVKD. There are 15 residues in the CDR3. The CDR3 nucleotides are TGTGCCACCAGTGACCCGTATCAGGGGATACATGGCTACACCTTC. Amino acid sequence: CATSDPYQGIHGYTF.

The chain links TRBV11-2 to TRBJ1-2, with TRBD1 matching over 7 bases. The CDR3 extends over 13 amino acids. Germline loops: CDR1 SGHAT, CDR2 FQNNGV. V was pared by 5 bases and J by 8 bases, with 8 bases of the junction left unmatched. CDR3 DNA: TGTGCCAGCAGCCTGGACAGGCAGCGGGGCTACACCTTC. Protein sequence: CASSLDRQRGYTF.

V usage is TRBV30 and J usage is TRBJ2-1, with 7 bases aligning to TRBD2. With 4 bases clipped from V and 3 bases from J, the junction kept 3 bases outside the gene matches. This CDR3 region has 13 residues. Germline lookup yields CDR1 GTSNPN and CDR2 SVGIG (reference sequence). The CDR3, as DNA: TGTGCCTGGACCGCGGGGGTCTACAATGAGCAGTTCTTC. Translated, it gives CAWTAGVYNEQFF.

CDR3 protein: CASSRRGPGTDTQYF. CDR3 coding DNA: TGTGCCAGCAGCCGCAGGGGGCCGGGCACAGATACGCAGTATTTT. The chain recombines TRBV3-1 (or the pseudogene TRBV3-2) with TRBJ2-3, with 8 positions matching TRBD1. V lost 4 bases and J lost 1; bases outside the gene matches: 4. The CDR3 is 15 amino acids. From germline, CDR1 is LGHDT and CDR2 YNNKEL (reference sequence).

V is TRBV7-9 and J is TRBJ1-3; D call uncertain. The CDR3 totals 14 residues. The germline gives CDR1 SEHNR, CDR2 FQNEAQ (reference sequence). In nucleotides, the CDR3 is TGTGCGGCGAGGGAGTTCTACTCTGGAAACACCATATATTTT. Its translation is CAAREFYSGNTIYF.

V gene TRBV15 combines with J gene TRBJ2-1, with 7 positions matching TRBD2. V trimming: 4 bases; J trimming: 2 bases; junction bases outside the gene matches: 5. The CDR3 runs to 15 residues. Germline CDR1 LNHNV, CDR2 YYDKDF (reference sequence). The DNA for the CDR3 is TGTGCCACCAGCACTAGCGGAGCAACCTACAATGAGCAGTTCTTC. Encoded protein: CATSTSGATYNEQFF.

V usage is TRBV28 and J usage is TRBJ2-4; D not certain. CDR3 length: 16 residues. Germline assignment: CDR1 MDHEN and CDR2 SYDVKM. V was trimmed by 2 bases and J by 3 bases, leaving 14 bases between them. The CDR3 here is CASSLSSPAGKNIQYF. The CDR3 DNA reads TGTGCCAGCAGTTTAAGTAGTCCGGCAGGCAAAAACATTCAGTACTTC.

The chain employs TRBV19 and TRBJ1-6; D is unclear. The germline gives CDR1 LNHDA, CDR2 SQIVND (reference sequence). This CDR3 is built from 19 residues. The V end lost 6 bases, the J end lost 0 bases, and 21 bases lay between the germline ends. The CDR3 spells CASRETRGSLFSYNSPLHF. CDR3 bases: TGTGCCAGTAGGGAGACCCGCGGCAGTTTGTTCTCCTATAATTCACCCCTCCACTTT.

V gene TRBV4-1 combines with J gene TRBJ1-6, with TRBD1 matching 9 bases. Germline CDR1 reads MGHRA; CDR2 reads YSYEKL. Losses at the gene ends were 1 base for V and 0 bases for J; bases not matched to a gene: 1. The CDR3 covers 17 residues. This chain's CDR3 is CASSQATGGSYNSPLHF. In DNA, the CDR3 is TGCGCCAGCAGCCAAGCGACAGGGGGCTCCTATAATTCACCCCTCCACTTT.

This clone was observed a handful of times. The chain links TRBV19 to TRBJ2-3; 11 nucleotides agree with TRBD2. This CDR3 has 15 residues. CDR1 and CDR2 from the germline V gene are LNHDA and SQIVND (reference sequence). V shed 4 bases and J 4 bases; nucleotides not matched to a gene: 4. CDR3 loop: CASSNLAGGADTQYF. CDR3 nucleotides: TGTGCCAGTAGTAATTTAGCGGGGGGGGCAGATACGCAGTATTTT.

This clone appeared a single time. The chain recombines TRBV9 with TRBJ2-2, with TRBD1 as a possible D gene (6 bases). There are 15 residues in the CDR3. V lost 6 bases and J 3 bases, leaving 15 bases between the germline ends. Germline V gene sequence: CDR1 SGDLS, CDR2 YYNGEE. In DNA, the CDR3 is TGTGCCAGCAAGTTGGGGGCGCAGGACACCGGGGAGCTGTTTTTT. It specifies CASKLGAQDTGELFF.

This clone was observed a single time. The CDR3 region is CASSLDGRAIAEAFF. The DNA of the CDR3 is TGTGCCAGCAGCTTAGACGGGAGGGCCATCGCTGAAGCTTTCTTT. The genes are TRBV11-2 and TRBJ1-1; D unclear. This CDR3 has 15 residues. Germline-derived CDR1 and CDR2 are SGHAT and FQNNGV. With 0 bases removed from V and 6 bases from J, the gap between germline ends came to 14 bases.

V gene TRBV12-2 combines with J gene TRBJ2-4; the D call of TRBD1 is as the table states it, not checked on the DNA. TRBV12-2 is a pseudogene locus. CDR3 length equals 16 residues. CDR3 nucleotides: TGTGCAAGTCGATCAACAGGGTTCTTAGCCAAAAACATTCAGTACTTC. This encodes CASRSTGFLAKNIQYF.

This clone was seen just once. One end of the junction is discordant with germline, which a read error may explain. The genes are TRBV3-1 (or the pseudogene TRBV3-2) and TRBJ1-2; D might be TRBD1 (6 bases). CDR3 length: 14 residues. Germline V gives CDR1 LGHDT, CDR2 YNNKEL (reference sequence). The CDR3 coding sequence is TGTGCCAGCAGCCACCACGGGAAGGAGGGGGGGTCCCTCTTC. Encoded protein: CASSHHGKEGGSLF.

The rearrangement joins TRBV18 to TRBJ2-1; 10 nucleotides line up with TRBD2. The CDR3 extends over 15 amino acids. Trimming removed 3 bases from V and 5 bases from J; junction bases left unmatched: 4. Germline V gives CDR1 KGHSH, CDR2 LQKENI. CDR3 DNA sequence: TGTGCCAGCTCACCGGTCGGACTAGCGGACAATGAGCAGTTCTTC. Protein sequence: CASSPVGLADNEQFF.

This clone was counted once. This chain connects TRBV7-8 to TRBJ1-2; D not certain. CDR3 length: 14 residues. Between the trimmed V and J ends, which lost 2 bases and 8 bases, there was a span of 15 bases. CDR1 is SGHVS and CDR2 is FQNEAQ in the germline V gene. CDR3 protein: CASSLTLGPSGYTF. CDR3 bases: TGTGCCAGCAGCTTAACCCTGGGCCCGAGCGGCTACACCTTC.

This chain connects TRBV29-1 to TRBJ1-2, with 8 bases aligning to TRBD1. Per the germline V gene, CDR1 is SQVTM and CDR2 is ANQGSEA. The CDR3 spans 13 residues. With 4 bases clipped from V and 7 bases from J, the junction kept 8 bases outside the gene matches. CDR3 DNA: TGCAGCGTTGGCGGACAGGGTTTAGGTGGCTACACCTTC. As protein: CSVGGQGLGGYTF.

The chain combines TRBV24-1 with TRBJ2-7; no clear D gene. Trimming shortened V by 4 bases and J by 3 bases, and 9 bases separated the two germline ends. Germline-derived CDR1 and CDR2 are KGHDR and SFDVKD. The CDR3 loop spans 13 amino acids. This chain's CDR3 is CATSDPTDYEQYF. CDR3 DNA sequence: TGTGCCACCAGTGACCCAACAGACTACGAGCAGTACTTC.

The chain combines TRBV7-2 with TRBJ2-7; 11 nucleotides match TRBD2. After removal of 6 bases from V and 5 bases from J, the junction contained 6 bases not matched to a gene. The germline V gene has CDR1 SGHTA and CDR2 FQGNSA. The length of the CDR3 is 14 residues. This CDR3 is CASSKLAGVHEQYF. CDR3 sequence (DNA): TGTGCCAGCAGTAAACTAGCGGGGGTCCACGAGCAGTACTTC.

The chain uses TRBV7-9 and TRBJ1-6; D is uncertain. Germline CDR1 is SEHNR and CDR2 is FQNEAQ (reference sequence). The CDR3 has 12 amino acids. The ends were cut back, 3 bases at V and 9 bases at J, with 6 bases in the middle. The CDR3 coding sequence is TGTGCCAGCAGCTTTTCTCTTTCACCCCTCCACTTT. Protein sequence: CASSFSLSPLHF.

This clone has a single count. This chain links TRBV21-1 with TRBJ2-7; whether TRBD1, the table's D call, matches the DNA was not checked. TRBV21-1 is a pseudogene locus. The CDR3 contains 15 residues. The CDR3 reads CASSKRSWGPHEQYF. In nucleotides, the CDR3 is TGTGCCAGCAGCAAAAGGTCGTGGGGCCCCCACGAGCAGTACTTC.

The chain carries TRBV5-1 and TRBJ1-1; possibly TRBD1 for D (5 bases). CDR1 is SGHRS and CDR2 is YFSETQ in the germline V gene. Between the trimmed V and J ends, which lost 3 bases and 0 bases, there was a span of 12 bases. The length of the CDR3 is 15 residues. The CDR3: CASSSSPTVNTEAFF. The CDR3 DNA reads TGCGCCAGCAGCTCATCCCCGACAGTGAACACTGAAGCTTTCTTT.

This rearrangement joins TRBV20-1 to TRBJ2-5; a possible D gene is TRBD2 (6 bases). Trimming left V 7 bases short and J 2 bases short, with 8 bases between. The CDR3 runs 11 residues. From germline, CDR1 is DFQATT and CDR2 SNEGSKA (reference sequence). The CDR3 sequence is CSGGVQETQYF. The CDR3 DNA reads TGCAGTGGGGGGGTACAAGAGACCCAGTACTTC.

The chain combines TRBV10-3 with TRBJ2-1; weak D call: TRBD1 (5 bases). This CDR3 comprises 14 residues. V was cut by 2 bases and J by 4 bases, with 9 bases left in between. The germline V gene has CDR1 ENHRY and CDR2 SYGVKD. DNA of the CDR3: TGTGCCATCAGTGAGCCAGGGCCTTACAATGAGCAGTTCTTC. Translated: CAISEPGPYNEQFF.

The chain recombines TRBV5-1 with TRBJ2-5, with 11 bases lining up with TRBD2. The ends lost 4 bases at V and 3 bases at J; junction bases unmatched: 2. CDR1 SGHRS and CDR2 YFSETQ come from the germline V gene. This CDR3 has 14 residues. CDR3 protein: CASSQLAGEETQYF. Written as DNA, the CDR3 is TGCGCCAGCAGCCAACTAGCGGGAGAAGAGACCCAGTACTTC.

V and J are TRBV2 and TRBJ2-1; weak D call: TRBD2 (6 bases). The CDR3 loop spans 15 amino acids. V lost 6 bases and J lost 2, with 14 bases in between. The germline CDR1 and CDR2 sequences are SNHLY and FYNNEI. As DNA, the CDR3 is TGTGCCAGCAGGCCCCGACTAGTCCCCTACAATGAGCAGTTCTTC. As protein: CASRPRLVPYNEQFF.

The J gene is TRBJ1-5, the V gene TRBV28; 11 bases are shared with TRBD1. From germline, CDR1 is MDHEN and CDR2 SYDVKM. The junction had 9 bases not matched to a gene; V was cut back by 8 bases and J by 6 bases. CDR3 length: 15 amino acids. The CDR3 loop is CASAYRDRGVQPQHF. CDR3 sequence (DNA): TGTGCCAGCGCATACCGGGACAGGGGGGTTCAGCCCCAGCATTTT.

In this sample, this clone turned up a few times. The chain has TRBV5-4 and TRBJ2-7, with 10 bases identical to TRBD1. Trimming removed 0 bases from V and 10 bases from J; junction bases left unmatched: 10. Per germline, CDR1 SGHNT and CDR2 YYREEE (reference sequence). The CDR3 sequence is 15 residues long. The CDR3 nucleotides read TGTGCCAGCAGCTTGGCCTCCGGGACAGGGGAGGTTCAGTACTTC. Its translation: CASSLASGTGEVQYF.

This chain joins TRBV19 and TRBJ2-1; 7 bases map to TRBD1. The CDR3 length is 13 residues. V shed 9 bases, J shed 5 bases, and the junction held 7 bases outside the gene matches. CDR1 and CDR2 (germline): LNHDA, SQIVND (reference sequence). CDR3 in amino acids: CASCETGNNEQFF. For the CDR3, the DNA is TGTGCCAGCTGCGAGACAGGGAACAATGAGCAGTTCTTC.

This clone was detected only once. This chain uses TRBV28 with TRBJ2-1; possible D gene TRBD2, 6 bases. V was pared by 4 bases and J by 4 bases, with 20 bases between. Germline lookup yields CDR1 MDHEN and CDR2 SYDVKM. The length of the CDR3 is 17 residues. CDR3 amino acids: CASSSRRWGSGYNEQFF. The CDR3 nucleotides read TGTGCCAGCAGTTCCCGGAGGTGGGGTAGCGGATACAATGAGCAGTTCTTC.